The clone carrying this T cell receptor beta chain appeared a few times. Clones were sequenced by immunoSEQ multiplex PCR, and TCRdb holds only the in-frame ones, with some missing. The data contain more than 50,000 clones, 90% of them singletons. The germline gives CDR1 SGHRS, CDR2 YFSETQ. Unmatched junction bases numbered 7, after V lost 4 bases and J lost 6 bases. The CDR3 has 14 amino acids. This specimen comes from a study of blood T cell repertoires in COVID-19. The receptor's source is a man older than 75 with acute or convalescent COVID-19. The source material was peripheral blood. The chain carries TRBV5-1 and TRBJ1-1; 9 bases agree with TRBD1. The CDR3 protein is CASSTQTGGAEAFF. CDR3 DNA: TGCGCCAGCAGCACCCAGACAGGGGGTGCTGAAGCTTTCTTT. Full variable domain (missing parts from reference TRBV5-1 and TRBJ1-1): KAGVTQTPRYLIKTRGQQVTLSCSPISGHRSVSWYQQTPGQGLQFLFEYFSETQRNKGNFPGRFSGRQFSNSRSEMNVSTLELGDSALYLCASSTQTGGAEAFFGQGTRLTVV.